A single sample gave rise to the 24 T cell receptor beta chains below, sequenced in a study of circulating tumor DNA in untreated peripheral T-cell lymphoma. Assay used: immunoSEQ multiplex PCR; TCRdb lists only in-frame clones, some missing. The table lists 8,000 to 9,000 clones, over 80% of them singletons. Sequenced sample: tumor tissue. All receptors come from a human donor with peripheral T-cell lymphoma.

The rearrangement joins TRBV19 to TRBJ1-1; 9 nucleotides agree with TRBD1. V gave up 7 bases and J gave up 0 bases; unmatched junction bases: 9. Germline lookup yields CDR1 LNHDA and CDR2 SQIVND (reference sequence). The CDR3 runs 16 residues. In DNA, the CDR3 is TGTGCCAGTACCGTAGGGACAGGGATTATGAACACTGAAGCTTTCTTT. Protein product: CASTVGTGIMNTEAFF.

The J gene is TRBJ1-4, the V gene TRBV19, with 9 bases matching TRBD1. The ends lost 5 bases at V and 5 bases at J; junction bases unmatched: 6. The CDR3 contains 15 residues. Germline V gene sequence: CDR1 LNHDA, CDR2 SQIVND (reference sequence). Here the CDR3 reads CASSPQTGGNEKLFF. In DNA form, the CDR3 reads TGTGCCAGTAGTCCTCAGACAGGGGGAAATGAAAAACTGTTTTTT.

V is TRBV19 and J is TRBJ1-1; no firm D call. CDR1 and CDR2 from the germline V gene are LNHDA and SQIVND (reference sequence). V was cut by 0 bases and J by 6 bases, with 14 bases left in between. This CDR3 region has 15 residues. CDR3: CASSIDYRVLAEAFF. DNA for the CDR3: TGTGCCAGTAGTATAGATTATCGGGTACTGGCTGAAGCTTTCTTT.

This sequence joins TRBV6-8 and TRBJ1-5, with TRBD1 matching over 8 bases. The V gene end was trimmed by 6 bases and the J gene end by 0 bases; junction bases not matched to a gene: 13. The CDR3 is 18 amino acids. Germline CDR1 MNHGY, CDR2 SAAAGT. The CDR3 DNA sequence: TGTGCCAGCAGCCAGGACAGGGACATCCCTTATAGCAATCAGCCCCAGCATTTT. This codes for CASSQDRDIPYSNQPQHF.

The CDR3: CASSVAGDNEQFF. The CDR3 DNA is TGTGCCAGCAGCGTAGCCGGGGACAATGAGCAGTTCTTC. This chain connects TRBV9 to TRBJ2-1; D might be TRBD2 (5 bases). This CDR3 is 13 amino acids long. Germline loops: CDR1 SGDLS, CDR2 YYNGEE. With 0 bases removed from V and 5 bases from J, the gap between germline ends came to 6 bases.

The chain links TRBV19 to TRBJ2-3, with 9 bases that match TRBD1. The CDR3 runs 16 residues. Germline CDR1 LNHDA, CDR2 SQIVND (reference sequence). J gave up 4 bases and V 6 bases, and 11 bases lay outside the gene matches. The CDR3 protein is CASSTNPGQGADTQYF. CDR3 sequence (DNA): TGTGCCAGTAGCACAAACCCGGGACAGGGAGCAGATACGCAGTATTTT.

The chain combines TRBV19 with TRBJ2-7; D is possibly TRBD2 (5 bases). The V end was cut by 1 base, the J end by 4 bases, with 14 bases between. The CDR3 sequence is 15 residues long. Germline CDR1 is LNHDA and CDR2 is SQIVND (reference sequence). The CDR3 sequence is CASSIVASGGYEQYF. The DNA for the CDR3 is TGTGCCAGTAGTATAGTGGCCTCCGGAGGATACGAGCAGTACTTC.

This clone was counted a single time. The rearrangement joins TRBV6-8 to TRBJ2-2, with TRBD1 matching over 7 bases. J was trimmed by 5 bases and V by 2 bases; bases with no gene match: 2. The V gene's germline CDR1 is MNHGY and CDR2 SAAAGT. CDR3 size: 14 residues. The CDR3 reads CASSYARGTGELFF. The CDR3 DNA sequence: TGTGCCAGCAGTTACGCCAGGGGGACCGGGGAGCTGTTTTTT.

This clone was counted between two and nine times. The chain combines TRBV6-8 with TRBJ1-6; D ambiguous. This CDR3 region has 14 residues. Germline V lookup: CDR1 MNHGY, CDR2 SAAAGT. V lost 4 bases and J 8 bases, leaving 12 bases between the germline ends. In DNA, the CDR3 is TGTGCCAGCAGTTGGGGTGGTATGGATTCACCCCTCCACTTT. Its protein is CASSWGGMDSPLHF.

This clone is large (0.1 to 1%) within its sample. Germline and junction disagree at one end, which may indicate a read error. The chain is built from TRBV6-8 and TRBJ1-1, with no clear D. CDR1 and CDR2 from the germline V gene are MNHGY and SAAAGT. This CDR3 is built from 12 residues. Written as DNA, the CDR3 is TGTGCCATCAGTATGTCGAACACTGAAGCTTTCTTT. Protein sequence: CAISMSNTEAFF.

This chain connects TRBV19 to TRBJ1-2, with D hard to call. The CDR3 is 15 residues long. V gave up 6 bases and J gave up 0 bases, with 14 bases separating them. The germline gives CDR1 LNHDA, CDR2 SQIVND (reference sequence). The chain's CDR3 is CASRALEGANYGYTF. The CDR3 DNA reads as TGTGCCAGTAGAGCGCTGGAGGGAGCTAACTATGGCTACACCTTC.

The chain links TRBV7-5 to TRBJ1-1; TRBD1, the table's D call, was not compared with the DNA. TRBV7-5 is shown as a pseudogene. The CDR3 loop spans 14 amino acids. CDR3 sequence: CASSLQGLNTEAFF. DNA for the CDR3: TGTGCCAGCAGTCTACAGGGACTGAACACTGAAGCTTTCTTT.

This clone was observed a few times. CDR3 sequence: CASSQPSSNQPQHF. CDR3 DNA: TGTGCCAGCAGTCAGCCAAGTAGCAATCAGCCCCAGCATTTT. J is TRBJ1-5 and V is TRBV6-8; D gene uncertain. CDR3 size: 14 residues. V shed 5 bases and J shed 0 bases, with 8 bases lying between them. Germline assignment: CDR1 MNHGY and CDR2 SAAAGT.

This clone has a handful of counts. The chain couples TRBV6-8 to TRBJ1-5; D may be TRBD1 (5 bases). V was clipped by 4 bases and J by 2 bases, with 9 bases between them. This CDR3 has 14 residues. Germline V gene data show CDR1 as MNHGY and CDR2 as SAAAGT. The chain's CDR3 is CASSSGYGNQPQHF. CDR3 nucleotide sequence: TGTGCCAGCAGTTCAGGGTACGGCAATCAGCCCCAGCATTTT.

The chain employs TRBV30 and TRBJ2-7; TRBD1 matches at 9 bases. Losses at the gene ends were 2 bases for V and 12 bases for J; bases not matched to a gene: 5. Germline CDR1 reads GTSNPN; CDR2 reads SVGIG (reference sequence). The length of the CDR3 is 11 residues. Here the CDR3 reads CAWSTGGERYF. Here the CDR3 DNA reads TGTGCCTGGAGTACAGGGGGCGAGAGGTACTTC.

The CDR3 nucleotides are TGTGCCAGCAGGAGGGGCTTCAGCTCTGGGGCCAACGTCCTGACTTTC. Translated: CASRRGFSSGANVLTF. The chain is built from TRBV6-8 and TRBJ2-6, with D perhaps matching TRBD1 or TRBD2 (5 bases each). The ends were cut back, 6 bases at V and 0 bases at J, with 12 bases in the middle. The CDR3 has 16 amino acids. The germline CDR1 and CDR2 sequences are MNHGY and SAAAGT.

The chain combines TRBV12-5 with TRBJ1-2, with D unresolved. The germline CDR1 and CDR2 sequences are LGHNT and FRNRAP. This CDR3 contains 14 residues. CDR3 protein: CASSLNPGSGGYTF. Here the CDR3 DNA reads TGTGCCAGTAGTTTAAACCCTGGGTCTGGGGGCTACACCTTC.

The chain has TRBV30 and TRBJ1-1; a possible D gene is TRBD1 (6 bases). Per the germline V gene, CDR1 is GTSNPN and CDR2 is SVGIG (reference sequence). With 2 bases removed from V and 6 bases from J, the gap between germline ends came to 16 bases. This CDR3 contains 14 residues. As DNA, the CDR3 is TGTGCCTGGAGTCCCATCCGTAACAGGGCTGAAGCTTTCTTT. This translates into CAWSPIRNRAEAFF.

This clone has more than one count but fewer than ten. The chain joins TRBV30 to TRBJ1-1, with D tentatively TRBD1 (5 bases). Germline V CDR1 and CDR2: GTSNPN, SVGIG (reference sequence). Trimming cost V 2 bases and J 1 base, with 8 bases left between them. This CDR3 region has 13 residues. CDR3 in DNA: TGTGCCTGGAGTATCACAGGGAACACTGAAGCTTTCTTT. It encodes CAWSITGNTEAFF.

The chain uses TRBV6-8 and TRBJ1-3, with a possible D match to TRBD1 (6 bases). Trimming left V 10 bases short and J 1 base short, with 11 bases between. The CDR3 covers 13 residues. Germline loops: CDR1 MNHGY, CDR2 SAAAGT. CDR3: CAIYRESGNTIYF. CDR3 bases: TGTGCCATCTACAGGGAGTCTGGAAACACCATATATTTT.

The chain recombines TRBV6-8 with TRBJ1-1; the match to TRBD1 covers 7 bases. The germline CDR1 and CDR2 sequences are MNHGY and SAAAGT. Germline trimming cut 4 bases from V and 8 bases from J; bases unmatched to any gene: 7. The CDR3 has 13 amino acids. The CDR3 protein is CASSFTPTGEAFF. CDR3 bases: TGTGCCAGCAGTTTCACACCGACAGGGGAAGCTTTCTTT.

The V gene is TRBV29-1, the J gene TRBJ2-6; no firm D call. The germline gives CDR1 SQVTM, CDR2 ANQGSEA. V was trimmed by 2 bases and J by 2 bases, leaving 10 bases between them. This CDR3 region has 15 residues. The CDR3 is CSVESSVAGANVLTF. The DNA of the CDR3 is TGCAGCGTTGAAAGTTCAGTGGCTGGGGCCAACGTCCTGACTTTC.

The J gene is TRBJ1-1, the V gene TRBV7-5. TRBV7-5 represents a pseudogene. The CDR3 is 16 amino acids. For the CDR3, the DNA is TGTGCCAGCATGGCATTGGGTTTAGGAGAGAACACTGAAGCTTTCTTT. This translates into CASMALGLGENTEAFF.

Worth noting for this clone: A nucleotide was unread or ambiguous, so the corresponding amino acid is written X. The chain is built from TRBV11-3 and TRBJ1-2, with 9 bases aligning to TRBD1. The CDR3 consists of 15 residues. The germline CDR1 and CDR2 sequences are SGHNT and YENEEA. Unmatched junction bases numbered 12, after V lost 5 bases and J lost 8 bases. In DNA form, the CDR3 reads TGTGCCAGCAGCCTATGGRACAGGGGGCTACGAGGCTACACCTTC. Amino acids: CASSLWXRGLRGYTF.